The 32 T cell receptor beta chains in this list originate from one sample, sequenced in a study of glioma-infiltrating T cells after dendritic cell vaccination. Profiling relied on immunoSEQ multiplex PCR, and the TCRdb table lists in-frame clones only, not all of them. The sample includes 75,000 to 95,000 clones, about 81% of them seen just once. Stated time point: after dendritic cell vaccination, including at tumor progression/relapse. The sample consisted of blood, taken after dendritic cell vaccination. All receptors derive from a human donor with glioblastoma.

This chain connects TRBV5-4 to TRBJ1-2, with TRBD1 matching over 8 bases. The trim removed 5 bases at V and 1 base at J, leaving 13 bases unmatched. Germline V gene data show CDR1 as SGHNT and CDR2 as YYREEE (reference sequence). This CDR3 has 17 amino acids. Here the CDR3 reads CASRSARTGTYNYGYTF. DNA of the CDR3: TGTGCCAGCAGATCCGCCCGGACAGGGACCTATAACTATGGCTACACCTTC.

The chain carries TRBV5-8 and TRBJ1-1; 7 bases agree with TRBD1. V shed 3 bases and J 1 base; nucleotides not matched to a gene: 3. CDR1 and CDR2 from the germline V gene are SGHTS and YDEGEE. CDR3 length equals 14 residues. Here the CDR3 reads CASSSYRGNTEAFF. DNA of the CDR3: TGTGCCAGCAGCTCCTACAGGGGGAACACTGAAGCTTTCTTT.

This clone has at least ten counts. The chain recombines TRBV6-6 with TRBJ2-7, with D unresolved. This CDR3 is 15 amino acids long. The V and J ends lost 2 bases and 0 bases respectively, with 11 bases between them. Germline assignment: CDR1 MNHNY and CDR2 SVGAGI (reference sequence). This chain's CDR3 is CASSYEAAFSYEQYF. In nucleotides, the CDR3 is TGTGCCAGCAGTTACGAGGCTGCCTTCTCCTACGAGCAGTACTTC.

J is TRBJ2-1 and V is TRBV25-1, with D uncertain. The CDR3 contains 17 residues. V gave up 2 bases and J gave up 9 bases, with 23 bases separating them. Germline values: CDR1 MGHDK, CDR2 SYGVNS. CDR3 loop: CASSEGRRATTHSEQFF. As DNA, the CDR3 is TGTGCCAGCAGTGAAGGTAGACGAGCGACCACACATAGTGAGCAGTTCTTC.

The chain uses TRBV10-2 and TRBJ2-7; D perhaps matches TRBD1 (5 bases). Germline V gene lookup returns CDR1 WSHSY and CDR2 SAAADI. V lost 10 bases to trimming and J lost 6 bases, with 22 bases between them. The CDR3 covers 14 residues. The CDR3 sequence: CATALSTGFGEQYV. In DNA, the CDR3 is TGCGCCACCGCACTAAGTACAGGCTTTGGCGAGCAGTACGTC.

The rearrangement joins TRBV19 to TRBJ1-4, with TRBD1 matching over 9 bases. Trimming cost V 3 bases and J 3 bases; bases outside gene matches: 8. Per germline, CDR1 LNHDA and CDR2 SQIVND (reference sequence). The CDR3 totals 17 residues. CDR3 sequence reads: CASSMGQGRSANEKLFF. For the CDR3, the DNA is TGTGCCAGTAGTATGGGACAGGGTAGGTCGGCTAATGAAAAACTGTTTTTT.

This rearrangement joins TRBV4-1 to TRBJ1-6; TRBD1 matches 7 bases. The germline gives CDR1 MGHRA, CDR2 YSYEKL. Germline trimming cut 6 bases from V and 7 bases from J; bases unmatched to any gene: 9. The CDR3 runs to 15 residues. Here the CDR3 reads CASRLVGRGNSPLHF. Here the CDR3 DNA reads TGCGCCAGCAGATTGGTTGGCAGGGGGAATTCACCCCTCCACTTT.

This chain links TRBV7-2 with TRBJ1-4, with a weak D call TRBD1 (5 bases). V lost 4 bases and J 9 bases, leaving 21 bases between the germline ends. This CDR3 is 16 amino acids long. Germline lookup yields CDR1 SGHTA and CDR2 FQGNSA. CDR3 in DNA: TGTGCCAGCAGCTACAACGGGGGAATGAGTGGTAAAAAACTGTTTTTT. Translation: CASSYNGGMSGKKLFF.

The V gene is TRBV6-5, the J gene TRBJ1-2; TRBD1 aligns across 9 bases. The V gene end was trimmed by 6 bases and the J gene end by 8 bases; junction bases not matched to a gene: 4. The germline V gene has CDR1 MNHEY and CDR2 SVGAGI. The CDR3 consists of 12 residues. The CDR3 here is CASSRGQGGYTF. The CDR3 DNA follows: TGTGCCAGCAGCCGCGGACAGGGGGGCTACACCTTC.

V gene TRBV29-1 combines with J gene TRBJ2-3; 16 nucleotides line up with TRBD2. The CDR3 is 18 amino acids. Germline lookup yields CDR1 SQVTM and CDR2 ANQGSEA. V lost 6 bases, J lost 4 bases, and 13 bases stayed unmatched. The CDR3 sequence: CSVPAPGLAGGPADTQYF. CDR3 sequence (DNA): TGCAGCGTCCCAGCCCCGGGACTAGCGGGAGGGCCCGCAGATACGCAGTATTTT.

This clone was seen once. V gene TRBV19 combines with J gene TRBJ2-1; 9 positions match TRBD1. V lost 7 bases and J lost 7; bases outside the gene matches: 5. In germline, CDR1 is LNHDA, CDR2 SQIVND (reference sequence). The CDR3 covers 13 residues. CDR3 amino acids: CASTQQGANEQFF. The CDR3 nucleotides are TGTGCCAGTACGCAACAGGGGGCAAATGAGCAGTTCTTC.

This chain links TRBV6-5 with TRBJ1-1; unclear D gene. The CDR3 covers 14 residues. With 0 bases removed from V and 0 bases from J, the gap between germline ends came to 5 bases. Germline CDR1 MNHEY, CDR2 SVGAGI. This CDR3 reads CASSYSGMNTEAFF. The CDR3 bases are TGTGCCAGCAGTTACTCGGGCATGAACACTGAAGCTTTCTTT.

A few counts support this clone. The rearrangement uses TRBV5-6 and TRBJ2-2; the match to TRBD1 covers 8 bases. The ends lost 3 bases at V and 2 bases at J; junction bases unmatched: 9. The CDR3 sequence is 17 residues long. The germline V gene encodes CDR1 SGHDT and CDR2 YYEEEE. The CDR3 bases are TGTGCCAGCAGCTCTTGGGGGGCAGGGGGCAACACCGGGGAGCTGTTTTTT. It encodes CASSSWGAGGNTGELFF. Together with reference TRBV5-6 and TRBJ2-2, the CDR3 gives the full variable domain: DAGVTQSPTHLIKTRGQQVTLRCSPKSGHDTVSWYQQALGQGPQFIFQYYEEEERQRGNFPDRFSGHQFPNYSSELNVNALLLGDSALYLCASSSWGAGGNTGELFFGEGSRLTVL.

This rearrangement joins TRBV19 to TRBJ1-2, with D tentatively TRBD1 (5 bases). Trimming took 7 bases from V and 8 from J, leaving 17 bases between them. In germline, CDR1 is LNHDA, CDR2 SQIVND (reference sequence). CDR3 size: 13 residues. The DNA for the CDR3 is TGTGCCAGTACCCCCAGGGAGGTCTACGGCTACACCTTC. It yields the protein CASTPREVYGYTF.

The genes are TRBV18 and TRBJ2-1, with 7 bases that match TRBD2. This CDR3 contains 16 residues. V lost 3 bases, J lost 5 bases, and 10 bases stayed unmatched. Germline values: CDR1 KGHSH, CDR2 LQKENI. The CDR3 DNA follows: TGTGCCAGCTCACCGACCGGTACGGGGGGAAACAATGAGCAGTTCTTC. Translating it yields CASSPTGTGGNNEQFF.

The chain couples TRBV28 to TRBJ1-2; D perhaps matches TRBD1 (5 bases). The CDR3 is made up of 14 amino acids. V lost 2 bases to trimming and J lost 7 bases, with 14 bases between them. In germline, CDR1 is MDHEN, CDR2 SYDVKM. The CDR3 sequence: CASSLGQGWVGYTF. As DNA, the CDR3 is TGTGCCAGCAGTTTAGGTCAGGGTTGGGTTGGCTACACCTTC.

The gene calls are TRBV5-1 and TRBJ1-4, with 7 bases lining up with TRBD1. J gave up 7 bases and V 4 bases, and 7 bases lay outside the gene matches. The CDR3 has 14 amino acids. Germline CDR1 and CDR2: SGHRS and YFSETQ. CDR3 residues: CASSPRQGGEKLFF. The CDR3 DNA reads as TGCGCCAGCAGCCCGCGACAGGGAGGTGAAAAACTGTTTTTT.

V is TRBV29-1 and J is TRBJ2-7; a possible D gene is TRBD2 (6 bases). The CDR3 consists of 14 residues. Germline assignment: CDR1 SQVTM and CDR2 ANQGSEA. Between the trimmed V and J ends, which lost 6 bases and 10 bases, there was a span of 25 bases. CDR3 bases: TGCAGCGTCGATCGTCCCATCGGGGGAACCTCTCAGTACGTC. It yields the protein CSVDRPIGGTSQYV.

J is TRBJ2-3 and V is TRBV5-1; D is possibly TRBD1 (6 bases). Trimming removed 2 bases at V and 2 bases at J, with 9 bases between. The V gene's germline CDR1 is SGHRS and CDR2 YFSETQ. The CDR3 extends over 14 amino acids. CDR3: CASSFGQFTDTQYF. In nucleotides, the CDR3 is TGCGCCAGCAGCTTCGGACAGTTCACAGATACGCAGTATTTT.

The gene calls are TRBV9 and TRBJ2-1; D is possibly TRBD2 (5 bases). Looked up from germline, CDR1 is SGDLS and CDR2 is YYNGEE. CDR3 length: 13 residues. The V end was cut by 3 bases, the J end by 9 bases, with 13 bases between. CDR3 sequence: CASSGTLGGEQFF. The CDR3 coding sequence is TGTGCCAGCAGCGGGACTCTAGGTGGTGAGCAGTTCTTC.

The J gene is TRBJ1-4, the V gene TRBV5-1; 7 nucleotides line up with TRBD1. V was pared by 0 bases and J by 8 bases, with 4 bases of the junction left unmatched. Germline lookup yields CDR1 SGHRS and CDR2 YFSETQ. This CDR3 spans 14 amino acids. The CDR3 coding sequence is TGCGCCAGCAGCTTGGGGACAGGACAGGAAAAACTGTTTTTT. Translated, it gives CASSLGTGQEKLFF.

This clone was picked up a small number of times. The chain is built from TRBV10-2 and TRBJ1-1, with a weak D call TRBD1 (6 bases). V lost 7 bases and J lost 7, with 13 bases in between. The germline V gene has CDR1 WSHSY and CDR2 SAAADI. The CDR3 loop spans 12 amino acids. Here the CDR3 DNA reads TGCGCCAGCAAGGGGGAACCAATTGAAGCTTTCTTT. Translating gives CASKGEPIEAFF.

The chain combines TRBV11-2 with TRBJ2-3, with 9 bases fitting TRBD2. There are 16 residues in the CDR3. Germline V gene data show CDR1 as SGHAT and CDR2 as FQNNGV. Trimming took 4 bases from V and 0 from J; bases not matched to a gene: 5. CDR3 sequence: CASSSTSGTSTDTQYF. The CDR3 DNA is TGTGCCAGCAGCTCGACTAGCGGAACTAGCACAGATACGCAGTATTTT.

The V and J genes are TRBV6-1 and TRBJ1-1, with a possible D match to TRBD1 (6 bases). V lost 4 bases and J lost 0, with 12 bases in between. This CDR3 region has 15 residues. Germline V gene lookup returns CDR1 MNHNS and CDR2 SASEGT. The CDR3 DNA reads as TGTGCCAGCAGTGCCCGGACAGCTATGAACACTGAAGCTTTCTTT. Translation gives CASSARTAMNTEAFF.

The chain uses TRBV9 and TRBJ2-2, with D maybe TRBD1 (5 bases). V dropped 3 bases and J dropped 6 bases, with 24 bases sitting between them. Germline V gene sequence: CDR1 SGDLS, CDR2 YYNGEE. The CDR3 length is 18 residues. The CDR3 DNA is TGTGCCAGCAGCGGAAGATTAAGGGGCGGAGAATGGGCCGGGGAGCTGTTTTTT. Translated: CASSGRLRGGEWAGELFF. The full variable domain, its missing parts supplied by reference TRBV9 and TRBJ2-2, is DSGVTQTPKHLITATGQRVTLRCSPRSGDLSVYWYQQSLDQGLQFLIQYYNGEERAKGNILERFSAQQFPDLHSELNLSSLELGDSALYFCASSGRLRGGEWAGELFFGEGSRLTVL.

The chain employs TRBV5-1 and TRBJ2-7; 7 nucleotides align to TRBD1. CDR3 length equals 15 residues. Germline loops: CDR1 SGHRS, CDR2 YFSETQ. V was pared by 1 base and J by 2 bases, with 6 bases of the junction left unmatched. The CDR3 region is CASSLLTGPTYEQYV. In DNA form, the CDR3 reads TGCGCCAGCAGCTTGCTGACAGGGCCCACCTACGAGCAGTACGTC.

This chain uses TRBV25-1 with TRBJ2-3; tentative D call: TRBD1 (5 bases). This CDR3 is built from 14 residues. The ends were cut back, 3 bases at V and 0 bases at J, with 7 bases in the middle. CDR1 MGHDK and CDR2 SYGVNS come from the germline V gene. The chain's CDR3 is CASSETASTDTQYF. CDR3 sequence (DNA): TGTGCCAGCAGTGAGACAGCGAGCACAGATACGCAGTATTTT.

The J gene is TRBJ1-1, the V gene TRBV19, with 10 bases aligning to TRBD1. V was clipped by 5 bases and J by 5 bases; unmatched bases: 8. The germline V gene has CDR1 LNHDA and CDR2 SQIVND (reference sequence). The CDR3 has 15 amino acids. CDR3 region: CASSLRTGGRTEAFF. The CDR3 region has the DNA TGTGCCAGTAGTCTCCGGACAGGGGGACGGACTGAAGCTTTCTTT.

This clone was recorded only once. This same CDR3 is encoded by further DNA sequences in the sample. Here the CDR3 DNA reads TGTGCCAGTAGTATCCTTGGACAGGGGAGCACAGATACGCAGTATTTT. Its translation: CASSILGQGSTDTQYF. The chain carries TRBV19 and TRBJ2-3, with 9 positions matching TRBD1. This CDR3 comprises 16 residues. The J segment lost 0 bases and the V segment lost 3 bases, leaving 4 bases of the junction unmatched. CDR1 and CDR2 (germline): LNHDA, SQIVND (reference sequence).

This chain connects TRBV7-7 to TRBJ1-1; no clear D. Germline-derived CDR1 and CDR2 are SSHAT and FNYEAQ (reference sequence). The CDR3 has 16 amino acids. With 5 bases removed from V and 2 bases from J, the gap between germline ends came to 18 bases. CDR3 loop: CASSPRPLTQNTEAFF. CDR3 nucleotides: TGTGCCAGCAGCCCTCGCCCCTTAACACAAAACACTGAAGCTTTCTTT.

The chain couples TRBV5-4 to TRBJ1-4, with a possible D match to TRBD1 (5 bases). The germline V and J ends were trimmed by 4 bases and 7 bases, with 20 bases remaining between them. Germline V gene lookup returns CDR1 SGHNT and CDR2 YYREEE (reference sequence). CDR3 length: 16 amino acids. CDR3 region: CASSTKNIGGGEKLFF. The CDR3 DNA follows: TGTGCCAGCAGCACAAAAAATATTGGGGGGGGTGAAAAACTGTTTTTT.

This clone has only a few counts. V usage is TRBV30 and J usage is TRBJ1-4, with 9 bases lining up with TRBD1. V shed 3 bases and J 6 bases; nucleotides not matched to a gene: 5. CDR1 is GTSNPN, CDR2 SVGIG, per germline (reference sequence). This CDR3 spans 14 amino acids. CDR3 amino acids: CAWRNTGGHEKLFF. The CDR3, as DNA: TGTGCCTGGAGGAACACAGGGGGCCATGAAAAACTGTTTTTT.